This paragraph reports one T cell receptor beta chain. Its specificity is unknown. TCRdb independently ran MiXCR on the reads; one entry per CDR3 protein. Found here are 600,000 to 700,000 distinct CDR3 sequences, roughly 30% of them singletons; the top ten hold around a sixth. Germline CDR1 MDHEN, CDR2 SYDVKM. Germline trimming cut 2 bases from V and 2 bases from J; bases unmatched to any gene: 4. The CDR3 consists of 15 residues. The sample originates from a study of T cell repertoires in cytomegalovirus infection. The V gene is TRBV28, the J gene TRBJ2-5; 8 bases map to TRBD1. The sample was cultured PBMCs, taken from culture after CMV antigen stimulation. This TCR was sampled from a human donor in good health (CMV status not recorded). Some clones in this sample may be carry-over from other donors' samples. The CDR3 bases are TGTGCCAGCAGTTTAGGGACAGGCTTACAAGAGACCCAGTACTTC. It codes for CASSLGTGLQETQYF.